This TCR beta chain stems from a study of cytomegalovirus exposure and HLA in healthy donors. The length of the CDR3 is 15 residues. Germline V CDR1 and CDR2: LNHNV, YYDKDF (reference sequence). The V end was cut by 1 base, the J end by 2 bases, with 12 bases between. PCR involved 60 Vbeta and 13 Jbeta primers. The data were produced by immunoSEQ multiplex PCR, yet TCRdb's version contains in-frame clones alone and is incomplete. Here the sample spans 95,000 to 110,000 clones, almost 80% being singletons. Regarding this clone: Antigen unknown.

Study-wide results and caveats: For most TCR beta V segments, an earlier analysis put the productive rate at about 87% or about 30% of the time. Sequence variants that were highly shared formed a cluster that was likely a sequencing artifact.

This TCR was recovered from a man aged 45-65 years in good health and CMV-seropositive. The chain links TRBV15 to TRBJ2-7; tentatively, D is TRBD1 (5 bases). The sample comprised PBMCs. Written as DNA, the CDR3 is TGTGCCACCAGCAGAGGGCAGGGAAGCCCCTACGAGCAGTACTTC. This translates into CATSRGQGSPYEQYF.